These T cell receptor beta chains were read from a single sample in a study of blood T cell repertoires in COVID-19. The data were produced by immunoSEQ multiplex PCR, yet TCRdb's version contains in-frame clones alone and is incomplete. Here the sample spans around 30,000 clones, under 80% being singletons. Sequenced material: peripheral blood. The source is a woman in her 70s with active or convalescent COVID-19. The CDR3 runs from the conserved cysteine through the conserved F or W. The D gene is left open where the match is weak. Not every row has a clone size; where given, it reads once, few, many or a size class.

length,size,J,D,V,CDR3,DNA
18,-,TRBJ1-6,-,TRBV30,CAWRGWRGTSSYNSPLHF,TGTGCCTGGAGGGGGTGGCGGGGGACAAGCTCCTATAATTCACCCCTCCACTTT
15,few,TRBJ2-1,TRBD2,TRBV28,CASSSGLAGYNEQFF,TGTGCCAGCAGTTCGGGACTAGCGGGGTACAATGAGCAGTTCTTC
14,few,TRBJ1-2,-,TRBV7-2,CASSLDRTRRGYTF,TGTGCCAGCAGCTTAGACCGGACCCGGAGGGGCTACACCTTC
14,-,TRBJ1-1,-,TRBV27,CASSFRLGITEAFF,TGTGCCAGCAGTTTTCGGCTCGGGATTACTGAAGCTTTCTTT
15,few,TRBJ2-3,-,TRBV7-9,CASSPGVGSTDTQYF,TGTGCCAGCAGCCCCGGGGTAGGGAGCACAGATACGCAGTATTTT
16,-,TRBJ1-5,TRBD1,TRBV20-1,CSASMTGRDSNQPQHF,TGCAGTGCTAGTATGACAGGGCGGGATAGCAATCAGCCCCAGCATTTT
15,few,TRBJ1-1,TRBD1,TRBV30,CAWSRVDRASTEAFF,TGTGCCTGGAGTCGGGTGGACAGGGCGAGCACTGAAGCTTTCTTT
13,-,TRBJ2-2,-,TRBV11-2,CASSLGGSGELFF,TGTGCCAGCAGCTTAGGAGGTTCCGGGGAGCTGTTTTTT
16,-,TRBJ1-2,TRBD1,TRBV5-1,CASSLSPGQGDYGYTF,TGCGCCAGCAGCTTATCTCCGGGACAGGGCGACTATGGCTACACCTTC
14,-,TRBJ2-2,-,TRBV9,CASSVPPDTGELFF,TGTGCCAGCAGCGTACCCCCAGACACCGGGGAGCTGTTTTTT
12,-,TRBJ1-2,-,TRBV28,CASRSGNYGYTF,TGTGCCAGCAGGTCCGGTAACTATGGCTACACCTTC
14,-,TRBJ2-7,-,TRBV19,CASSISRGDYEQYF,TGTGCCAGTAGTATTTCCCGAGGCGACTACGAGCAGTACTTC
16,-,TRBJ1-6,TRBD1,TRBV7-2,CASSPLRDRAGSPLHF,TGTGCCAGCAGCCCCCTTAGGGACAGGGCGGGTTCACCCCTCCACTTT
14,medium-sized,TRBJ1-1,-,TRBV11-2,CASSLTEANTEAFF,TGTGCCAGCAGCTTGACAGAGGCTAACACTGAAGCTTTCTTT
12,-,TRBJ1-6,TRBD1,TRBV5-6,CASSLGGSPLHF,TGTGCCAGCAGCTTAGGGGGCTCACCCCTCCACTTT
15,few,TRBJ1-6,TRBD1,TRBV19,CASKLSGTGGSPLHF,TGTGCCAGTAAACTAAGCGGGACAGGAGGGTCACCCCTCCACTTT
15,-,TRBJ2-7,TRBD2,TRBV4-1,CASSPSGSFVYEQYF,TGCGCCAGCAGTCCGAGCGGGAGTTTTGTCTACGAGCAGTACTTC
17,few,TRBJ1-5,TRBD1,TRBV28,CASSRMTGGNSNQPQHF,TGTGCCAGCTCTCGGATGACAGGGGGTAATAGCAATCAGCCCCAGCATTTT
15,-,TRBJ2-5,-,TRBV29-1,CSVFRLGAKGETQYF,TGCAGCGTCTTTAGGCTGGGGGCGAAGGGAGAGACCCAGTACTTC
14,once,TRBJ1-1,-,TRBV9,CASSVGVSNAEAFF,TGTGCCAGCAGCGTCGGAGTCTCGAACGCTGAAGCTTTCTTT
15,-,TRBJ1-6,-,TRBV19,CASSILHRENSPLHF,TGTGCCAGTAGTATATTGCACAGGGAAAATTCACCCCTCCACTTT
13,-,TRBJ1-2,-,TRBV30,CAWKRGGGYGYTF,TGTGCCTGGAAGCGCGGGGGCGGCTATGGCTACACCTTC
14,-,TRBJ1-2,-,TRBV6-4,CASSRGGTRDGYTF,TGTGCCAGCAGCCGGGGGGGCACGAGGGATGGCTACACCTTC
14,-,TRBJ1-2,-,TRBV27,CASSLSRAGAGYTF,TGTGCCAGCAGTTTATCTCGGGCAGGGGCTGGCTACACCTTC
11,-,TRBJ1-1,TRBD1,TRBV30,CAWSGDSEAFF,TGTGCCTGGAGTGGGGACAGTGAAGCTTTCTTT
17,-,TRBJ2-1,TRBD2,TRBV5-1,CASSSSYGRGVYNEQFF,TGCGCCAGCAGCTCCTCTTATGGGCGGGGGGTATACAATGAGCAGTTCTTC
14,once,TRBJ1-2,TRBD1,TRBV28,CASSLGGQIYGYTF,TGTGCCAGCAGTTTGGGGGGACAGATCTATGGCTACACCTTC
15,-,TRBJ2-5,-,TRBV12-2,CASRPGGGLKETQYF,TGTGCAAGTCGCCCCGGGGGGGGGCTCAAAGAGACCCAGTACTTC
13,once,TRBJ1-4,TRBD1,TRBV2,CASRGDSGEKLFF,TGTGCCAGCAGGGGGGACAGCGGTGAAAAACTGTTTTTT
15,-,TRBJ2-3,-,TRBV18,CASSAGGASTDTQYF,TGTGCCAGCTCAGCCGGCGGGGCTAGCACAGATACGCAGTATTTT
17,once,TRBJ2-3,TRBD2,TRBV11-2,CASSSLVLAGYTDTQYF,TGTGCCAGCAGCTCCCTCGTTCTAGCGGGATACACAGATACGCAGTATTTT
16,-,TRBJ2-1,-,TRBV4-1,CASSQDNTSKYNEQFF,TGCGCCAGCAGCCAAGACAACACCTCGAAATACAATGAGCAGTTCTTC
17,-,TRBJ2-7,TRBD2,TRBV7-2,CASSPHAPTSGSYEQYF,TGTGCCAGCAGCCCACACGCCCCAACTAGCGGCTCCTACGAGCAGTACTTC
15,-,TRBJ1-3,-,TRBV2,CASSEGPGAGNTIYF,TGTGCCAGCAGTGAAGGGCCAGGGGCCGGAAACACCATATATTTT
16,-,TRBJ2-1,TRBD2,TRBV24-1,CATSDGTSPSYNEQFF,TGTGCCACCAGTGATGGGACTAGCCCTTCCTACAATGAGCAGTTCTTC
13,-,TRBJ2-5,TRBD1,TRBV6-4,CASSGDRGETQYF,TGTGCCAGCAGTGGGGACAGGGGAGAGACCCAGTACTTC
12,-,TRBJ2-5,-,TRBV10-3,CAISERRETQYF,TGTGCCATCAGTGAACGCAGGGAGACCCAGTACTTC
16,-,TRBJ1-4,-,TRBV18,CASSPPKGSGREKLFF,TGTGCCAGCTCACCACCGAAGGGGTCGGGTAGGGAAAAACTGTTTTTT
15,-,TRBJ2-7,TRBD2,TRBV29-1,CSVLGGLAGVHEQYF,TGCAGCGTTCTAGGGGGACTAGCGGGAGTACACGAGCAGTACTTC
15,few,TRBJ2-1,-,TRBV7-2,CASSLPRTSYNEQFF,TGTGCCAGCAGCTTGCCCCGCACGAGTTACAATGAGCAGTTCTTC
16,-,TRBJ2-1,TRBD2,TRBV7-2,CASSLGSGKHYNEQFF,TGTGCCAGCAGCTTAGGTAGCGGGAAACACTACAATGAGCAGTTCTTC
16,-,TRBJ2-1,TRBD1,TRBV6-2/TRBV6-3,CASSYSGTGFGYEQFF,TGTGCCAGCAGTTACTCCGGGACAGGTTTTGGCTATGAGCAGTTCTTC
15,-,TRBJ1-4,-,TRBV7-2,CASSLQASHNEKLFF,TGTGCCAGCAGCTTGCAGGCCTCCCATAATGAAAAACTGTTTTTT
14,-,TRBJ1-2,-,TRBV6-5,CASRLTGTPYGYTF,TGTGCCAGCAGGCTTACAGGGACGCCCTATGGCTACACCTTC
13,-,TRBJ1-2,-,TRBV19,CASLSRGNYGYTF,TGTGCCAGCCTTAGCAGGGGCAACTATGGCTACACCTTC
15,few,TRBJ2-2,-,TRBV2,CASSESGRPTGELFF,TGTGCCAGCAGTGAATCTGGCAGGCCCACCGGGGAGCTGTTTTTT
13,-,TRBJ1-1,-,TRBV5-4,CASSLQANTEAFF,TGTGCCAGCAGCTTGCAGGCGAACACTGAAGCTTTCTTT
17,once,TRBJ1-5,-,TRBV4-2,CASSQDQGGEVEQPQHF,TGTGCCAGCAGCCAAGATCAAGGAGGGGAGGTGGAACAGCCCCAGCATTTT
14,once,TRBJ1-1,-,TRBV27,CASSLNGVDTEAFF,TGTGCCAGCAGTTTGAACGGGGTGGACACTGAAGCTTTCTTT
14,-,TRBJ1-5,-,TRBV2,CASKHSNSNQPQHF,TGTGCCAGCAAGCACAGCAATAGCAATCAGCCCCAGCATTTT
13,-,TRBJ2-2,TRBD2,TRBV3-1/TRBV3-2,CASNRGGTGELFF,TGTGCCAGCAATAGGGGAGGGACCGGGGAGCTGTTTTTT
14,-,TRBJ2-7,TRBD1,TRBV6-6,CASSYSRTGGEQYF,TGTGCCAGCAGTTACTCCAGGACAGGCGGTGAGCAGTACTTC
15,-,TRBJ2-2,TRBD1,TRBV2,CASRLDRVTTGELFF,TGTGCCAGCAGGTTGGACAGGGTGACCACCGGGGAGCTGTTTTTT
13,-,TRBJ1-2,-,TRBV14,CASSHLPNYGYTF,TGTGCCAGCAGCCATCTACCTAACTATGGCTACACCTTC
15,-,TRBJ1-4,-,TRBV7-8,CASSPPSGVREKLFF,TGTGCCAGCAGCCCCCCGTCCGGGGTGCGGGAAAAACTGTTTTTT